Detailed here is one TCR beta chain. V trimming: 3 bases; J trimming: 7 bases; junction bases outside the gene matches: 12. The CDR3 loop spans 19 amino acids. Germline lookup yields CDR1 MGHRA and CDR2 YSYEKL. This entry belongs to a study of blood T cell repertoires in COVID-19. Background on the study: Acute-phase and convalescent COVID-19 samples originated in the United States, Italy and Spain. T cells, B-cell-depleted T cells, or PBMCs provided the cDNA or gDNA that served as material.

Per the original methods: Amplified reference gene primers provided the basis for estimating nucleated cell counts. The assay was immunoSEQ multiplex PCR, and TCRdb's table has in-frame clones only and misses some. V, J and clone size were drawn from that table, and D and trimming were deduced from the DNA. The sample lists 65,000 to 80,000 clones; over 70% were seen once. The sample taken for sequencing was peripheral blood. The source is a man aged 45-65 years with active COVID-19. This rearrangement joins TRBV4-1 to TRBJ2-2, with 15 positions matching TRBD2. Here the CDR3 DNA reads TGCGCCAGCAGCCAGAGGGGACTAGCGGGGGGAGCTAGAATCGGGGAGCTGTTTTTT. The encoded protein is CASSQRGLAGGARIGELFF.